The 10 T cell receptor beta chains given below trace back to one sample, sequenced in a study of T cells in Graves' hyperthyroidism and ophthalmopathy. TCR beta CDR3 region amplification was performed from RNA transcripts. RT-PCR in the first round (using the HTBI primer set) targeted the TCR CDR3. TCRdb reanalysed the multiplex PCR reads using MiXCR and keeps one entry per CDR3 protein. The table lists approximately 400,000 distinct CDR3 sequences, less than 20% of them singletons. The specimen sequenced was blood. The receptor source for this set is a woman aged 18-29 years with Graves' hyperthyroidism.

This clonotype has a count of ten or more. The chain recombines TRBV3-1 with TRBJ2-7, with 8 bases aligning to TRBD1. This CDR3 has 15 residues. V trimming: 4 bases; J trimming: 3 bases; junction bases outside the gene matches: 8. CDR1 is LGHDT, CDR2 YNNKEL, per germline (reference sequence). This CDR3 is CASSRGTGGVYEQYF. The CDR3 region has the DNA TGTGCCAGCAGCCGTGGGACAGGAGGGGTCTACGAGCAGTACTTC.

This clonotype has at least ten counts. This chain connects TRBV5-4 to TRBJ2-5; the D gene is possibly TRBD1 (5 bases). Germline loops: CDR1 SGHNT, CDR2 YYREEE (reference sequence). Trimming removed 0 bases from V and 0 bases from J, with 9 bases in between. The CDR3 length is 15 residues. The CDR3 region has the DNA TGTGCCAGCAGCTTGGGGCAGGGCAACCAAGAGACCCAGTACTTC. Its protein is CASSLGQGNQETQYF.

In its sample, this clonotype was seen many times. V and J are TRBV27 and TRBJ2-4; a possible D gene is TRBD1 (7 bases). V was trimmed by 5 bases and J by 2 bases, leaving 22 bases between them. Germline loops: CDR1 MNHEY, CDR2 SMNVEV (reference sequence). This CDR3 is 18 amino acids long. In DNA, the CDR3 is TGTGCCAGCAGTACCGTATACCCCAGGGGGGAGTCCAAAAACATTCAGTACTTC. It is translated as CASSTVYPRGESKNIQYF.

This clonotype was detected many times. The chain uses TRBV11-2 and TRBJ2-3; possibly TRBD1 for D (5 bases). The CDR3 consists of 12 residues. Germline V lookup: CDR1 SGHAT, CDR2 FQNNGV. The V end was cut by 8 bases, the J end by 6 bases, with 12 bases between. CDR3 DNA sequence: TGTGCCAGCTCACTCAGGGTGGATACGCAGTATTTT. Protein sequence: CASSLRVDTQYF.

Many counts were recorded for this clonotype. The chain couples TRBV20-1 to TRBJ2-5, with D tentatively TRBD2 (6 bases). This CDR3 has 13 residues. Trimming removed 8 bases from V and 1 base from J, with 14 bases in between. Germline V lookup: CDR1 DFQATT, CDR2 SNEGSKA (reference sequence). CDR3 sequence reads: CSSKRAPQETQYF. The DNA for the CDR3 is TGCAGTTCCAAGCGGGCCCCCCAAGAGACCCAGTACTTC.

This clonotype occurred many times. This chain connects TRBV27 to TRBJ1-1; D is possibly TRBD1 (5 bases). Germline lookup yields CDR1 MNHEY and CDR2 SMNVEV (reference sequence). The CDR3 consists of 15 residues. The V and J ends lost 5 bases and 1 base respectively, with 14 bases between them. CDR3 region: CASSLFGTANTEAFF. The CDR3 nucleotides are TGTGCCAGCAGTCTCTTCGGGACGGCGAACACTGAAGCTTTCTTT.

Ten or more counts support this clonotype. The CDR3 region is CASSLPGHQTNEQYF. In DNA form, the CDR3 reads TGCGCCAGCAGCCTACCGGGACATCAAACCAACGAGCAGTACTTC. The chain couples TRBV5-1 to TRBJ2-7, with a tentative D call TRBD1 (6 bases). Germline CDR1 SGHRS, CDR2 YFSETQ. Trimming cost V 4 bases and J 5 bases, with 19 bases left between them. The CDR3 is 15 amino acids.

This clonotype was counted at least ten times. The chain couples TRBV12-5 to TRBJ2-1; a weak D match, TRBD1 (6 bases). The CDR3 runs 12 residues. V lost 3 bases and J 8 bases, leaving 8 bases between the germline ends. CDR1 and CDR2 from the germline V gene are LGHNT and FRNRAP. CDR3 bases: TGTGCTAGTGGTTTCAGGGGCGATGAGCAGTTCTTC. It codes for CASGFRGDEQFF.

This clonotype was recorded at least ten times. The gene calls are TRBV9 and TRBJ1-2; TRBD1 might be the D (6 bases). This CDR3 region has 14 residues. Germline-derived CDR1 and CDR2 are SGDLS and YYNGEE. V lost 3 bases and J 4 bases, leaving 13 bases between the germline ends. In DNA form, the CDR3 reads TGTGCCAGCAGCGACGGGGGGGCTAGCTATGGCTACACCTTC. This translates into CASSDGGASYGYTF.

The chain couples TRBV5-4 to TRBJ2-5; D ambiguous. The CDR3 length is 12 residues. Germline V gene sequence: CDR1 SGHNT, CDR2 YYREEE (reference sequence). V was clipped by 10 bases and J by 4 bases, with 14 bases between them. This CDR3 is CAGTDTRETQYF. CDR3 nucleotide sequence: TGTGCCGGAACCGACACGCGAGAGACCCAGTACTTC.